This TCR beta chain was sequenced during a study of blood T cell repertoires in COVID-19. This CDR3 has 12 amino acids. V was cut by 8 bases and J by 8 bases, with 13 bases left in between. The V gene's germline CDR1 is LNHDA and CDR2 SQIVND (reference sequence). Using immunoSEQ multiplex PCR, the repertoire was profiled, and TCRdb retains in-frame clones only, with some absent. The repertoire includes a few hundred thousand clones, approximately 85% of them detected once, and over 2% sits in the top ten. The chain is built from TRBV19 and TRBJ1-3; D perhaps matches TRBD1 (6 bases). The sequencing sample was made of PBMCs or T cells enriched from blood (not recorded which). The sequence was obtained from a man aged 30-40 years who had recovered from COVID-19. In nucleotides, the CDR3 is TGTGCCAGTTCCGGGACATCAGACACCATATATTTT. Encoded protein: CASSGTSDTIYF.